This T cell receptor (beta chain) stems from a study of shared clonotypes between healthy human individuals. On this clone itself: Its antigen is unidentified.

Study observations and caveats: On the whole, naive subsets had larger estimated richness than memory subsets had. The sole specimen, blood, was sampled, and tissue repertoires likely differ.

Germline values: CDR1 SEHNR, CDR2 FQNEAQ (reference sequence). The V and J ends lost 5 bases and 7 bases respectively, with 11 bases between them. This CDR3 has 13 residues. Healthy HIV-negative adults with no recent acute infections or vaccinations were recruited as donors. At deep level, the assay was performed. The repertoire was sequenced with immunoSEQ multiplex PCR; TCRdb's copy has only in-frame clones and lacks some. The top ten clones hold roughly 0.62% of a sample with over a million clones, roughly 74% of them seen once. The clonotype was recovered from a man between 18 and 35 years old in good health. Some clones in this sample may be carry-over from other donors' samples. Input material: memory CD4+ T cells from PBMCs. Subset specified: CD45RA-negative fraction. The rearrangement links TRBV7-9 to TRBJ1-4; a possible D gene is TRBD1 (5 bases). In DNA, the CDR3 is TGTGCCAGCAGCCGGGGGAGGGCTGAAAAACTGTTTTTT. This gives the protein CASSRGRAEKLFF. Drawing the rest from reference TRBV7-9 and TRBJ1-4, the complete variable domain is DTGVSQNPRHKITKRGQNVTFRCDPISEHNRLYWYRQTLGQGPEFLTYFQNEAQLEKSRLLSDRFSAERPKGSFSTLEIQRTEQGDSAMYLCASSRGRAEKLFFGSGTQLSVL.